This T cell receptor beta chain was documented in a study of shared clonotypes between healthy human individuals (dated by TCRdb to the early 2020s). The study in broad terms: The cohort included three men and two women between 18 and 49 years of age. For each donor, three plates each were used for CD4 naive and CD4 memory, two plates were used for CD8 naive, and one plate was used for CD8 memory. To estimate repertoire size and how much clonotypes are shared between individuals, the study performed deep sequencing of blood TCR repertoires from about five healthy adults. Libraries were prepared and TCR repertoires were sequenced by different laboratories using diverse techniques, in order to increase sequencing depth and limit assay-specific biases. Per donor, leukapheresis produced somewhere between about 0.9 and 9.5 billion PBMCs. Beyond this particular receptor, the publication reports: Even with the large sequencing depth, rarefaction of the sorted-subset datasets indicated that sequencing was incomplete. Because the study included a small number of donors, the genetic and exposure-history diversity represented was limited. Higher generation probabilities were observed for clonotypes shared by all four sorted-subset donors than for non-shared clonotypes. Larger estimated clonotype richness was generally found for naive subsets than for memory subsets. Across a handful of donors, approximately 5% of naive CD4, roughly 3.5% of naive CD8, 2.3% of memory CD4, and 0.4% of memory CD8 clonotypes were shared. Sampling was restricted to blood, and TCR repertoires in tissue are likely to differ from TCR repertoires in blood. Based on pairwise subsampling, the degree of clonotype sharing among donors was expected to be affected by sequencing depth.

This clone has only one observation. The target of this receptor is not known. The record has no base qualities; no much larger clone is one base away. Other DNA variants within this sample encode the same CDR3. CD8 naive samples were obtained by positive selection for CCR7 among CD45RO-negative cells, yielding a CD45RA+CCR7+ population from which TemRA cells were excluded. The donors were healthy, HIV-negative adults with no recently reported acute infections or vaccinations. All donors were Caucasian adults living in Nashville, Tennessee, USA. Blood was obtained by leukapheresis, after which PBMCs were separated by Ficoll-Histopaque density gradient centrifugation and cryopreserved in liquid nitrogen vapor phase. Analytical flow cytometry was used to check the purity and quantity of every magnetically sorted T cell population. Genomic DNA was isolated from every sorted fraction and measured by UV absorbance on a Nanodrop 2000c.

Trimming takes 0 bases from V and 0 bases from J, and the germline ends sit 7 bases apart. CDR1 is given as SGHRS and CDR2 as YFSETQ, both from the germline V gene. The cysteine opens and the phenylalanine closes a CDR3 of 14 amino acids. Solely the CDR3 DNA is kept, with 42 bases framed from the first base. TCR CDR3 regions were amplified from genomic DNA by multiplex PCR using the deep immunoSEQ assay. Extracted genomic DNA from each cell subset was spread evenly across all wells of several immunoSEQ 96-well plates, with each plate serving as a replicate. For sorted subsets, approximately 200 ng of genomic DNA, equivalent to 30,000 or so T cell genomes, went into each replicate PCR. Purified libraries were quantified with a Qubit 3.0 fluorometer, sized on a Bioanalyzer 2100, and re-quantified with the KAPA Library Quantification kit. A separate single-read 150-cycle Illumina NextSeq 550 flow cell was used to sequence each immunoSEQ 96-well plate. The study's processing was this. Because only junctional sequences without quality scores were contained in the immunoSEQ output, filtering matching that applied to full-length reads could not be performed. To assign V/J genes and CDR3, sequences were annotated against IMGT germline references using PyIR, a Python wrapper for IgBLAST v1.9. Reads were filtered out if the reads had weak V/J assignments (E-value above 1e-6), no CDR3, stop codons, out-of-frame junctions, or ambiguous translated residues. V3J clonotypes were defined as sequences sharing the same inferred V gene, J gene, and CDR3 amino acid sequence. To compute the percentage overlap between repertoires, the number of shared unique clonotypes was divided by the size of the smaller repertoire. RTK rarefaction, the Chao1 estimator, and Recon v2.1 estimates of unobserved clonotypes were used to assess repertoire richness. For all TCRbeta clonotypes obtained by the gDNA method from a handful of donors, generation probabilities were computed with OLGA. Here the immuneACCESS table is served through TCRdb, limited to in-frame sequences with V and J called. Missing clones are a known gap in these copies; in checked studies unresolved V genes cover under half, and the rest lacks a known reason. V and J calls plus clone size are reproduced from that table; the DNA served to infer D and trimming. The sample yields under 850,000 clones; 80% to 95% were counted once. The ten largest clones take up around 24% of the sample.

This clonotype was sampled from a man aged 25-45 years in good health. The chain is assembled from TRBV5-1 and TRBJ2-7, with a tentative D gene TRBD1 over 6 matching bases. The material sequenced was naive CD8+ T cells sorted from blood. What this sample's cell subset or site label stands for: CD45RA+CCR7+. CDR3 reads: CASSLGTDSYEQYF. The nucleotide sequence reads as follows: TGCGCCAGCAGCTTGGGGACAGACTCCTACGAGCAGTACTTC.